This T cell receptor (beta chain) was obtained from a study of beta chain features in type 1 diabetes. General study results and limits: For patients and controls alike, PCR might favor shorter templates to the same degree.

By way of CD45RO/CCR7/CD25/CD127/CD95/CD27, the CD4+ regulatory, stem cell-like memory, central memory and naive cells were sorted. Every isolated RNA sample was fully reverse transcribed, so sequencing captured expressed TCRB transcripts. Generated by immunoSEQ multiplex PCR, the TCRdb table keeps only in-frame clones and is missing some. This table holds over 150,000 clones, 10% to 15% found once. This clone was found a few times. Its matching antigen is unknown. This receptor was obtained from a woman under 30 in good health. Source material: central memory CD4+ T cells from blood.

Written as DNA, the CDR3 is TGTGCCAGCAGTGGAGGCGGGCAAGAGACCCAGTACTTC. This codes for CASSGGGQETQYF. The chain has TRBV28 and TRBJ2-5; possible D gene TRBD2, 5 bases. V was cut by 5 bases and J by 2 bases, with 9 bases left in between. The V gene's germline CDR1 is MDHEN and CDR2 SYDVKM. The CDR3 sequence is 13 residues long.